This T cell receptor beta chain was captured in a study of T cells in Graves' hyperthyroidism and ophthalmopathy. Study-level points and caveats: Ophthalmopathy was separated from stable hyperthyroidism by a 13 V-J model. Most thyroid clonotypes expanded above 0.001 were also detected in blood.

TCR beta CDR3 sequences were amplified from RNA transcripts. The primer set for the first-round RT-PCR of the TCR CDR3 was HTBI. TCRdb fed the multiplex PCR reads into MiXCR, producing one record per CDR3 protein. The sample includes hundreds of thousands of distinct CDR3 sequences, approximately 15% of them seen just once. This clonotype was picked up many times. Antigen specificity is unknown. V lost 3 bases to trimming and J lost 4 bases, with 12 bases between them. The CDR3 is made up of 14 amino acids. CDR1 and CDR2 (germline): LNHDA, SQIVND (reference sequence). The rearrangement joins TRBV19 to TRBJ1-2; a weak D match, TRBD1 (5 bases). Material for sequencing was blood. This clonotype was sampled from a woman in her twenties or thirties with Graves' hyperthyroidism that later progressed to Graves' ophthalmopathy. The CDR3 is CASSIGRGSYGYTF. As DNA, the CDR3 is TGTGCCAGTAGTATTGGAAGGGGTTCCTATGGCTACACCTTC. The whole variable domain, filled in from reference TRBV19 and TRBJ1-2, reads DGGITQSPKYLFRKEGQNVTLSCEQNLNHDAMYWYRQDPGQGLRLIYYSQIVNDFQKGDIAEGYSVSREKKESFPLTVTSAQKNPTAFYLCASSIGRGSYGYTFGSGTRLTVV.